This T cell receptor beta chain was profiled in a study of blood T cell repertoires in COVID-19. Study details: Nucleic acid was either cDNA or gDNA, and it came from T cells, B-cell-depleted T cells, or PBMCs.

Germline-derived CDR1 and CDR2 are SNHLY and FYNNEI. The V gene end was trimmed by 8 bases and the J gene end by 4 bases; junction bases not matched to a gene: 7. This CDR3 region has 14 residues. The study recruited people aged roughly 18 to 100 years across about two dozen US areas. Recovery among Cohort 3 donors was established by two negative PCRs, clearance, or symptom resolution. Produced via immunoSEQ multiplex PCR; TCRdb's table is partial and in-frame only. The sample includes 200,000 to 250,000 clones, about 81% of them seen just once. This TCR came from a man between 40 and 49 years old who had recovered from COVID-19. The sample was PBMCs or T cells enriched from blood (not recorded which). This sequence joins TRBV2 and TRBJ1-5; 8 nucleotides match TRBD1. The CDR3 is CASGADRGNQPQHF. Here the CDR3 DNA reads TGTGCCAGCGGAGCAGACAGGGGAAATCAGCCCCAGCATTTT.